This T cell receptor (beta chain) came from a study of cytotoxic CD8 clonotypes in ibrutinib-treated CLL (dated by TCRdb to the early 2020s). Turning to the overall study: The cohort had 11 relapsed/refractory and 15 treatment-naive patients; approximately 17 were IGHV unmutated. Responses were partial in around 25 patients and complete in 2; after median about 63 months follow-up, about 14 stayed in remission and roughly twelve progressed. Samples at response were collected after a median of about 11 months of treatment, with a range of roughly 6 to 36 months. On average, each sample had hundreds of thousands of productive templates and more than 85,000 productive rearrangements. Of the approximately 87 participants in the trial, 26 had longitudinal samples available. Cryopreserved peripheral blood mononuclear cells were obtained before treatment, at response, and at either sustained remission or disease progression. The full study reports these points: Baseline clonality was found to be higher than that of age-matched healthy donors and was strongly correlated with circulating CD8+ T-cell counts. Public clonotypes were found to be uncommon and were observed to contract or remain stable during treatment; the increase in clonality was shown to reflect expansion of private clonotypes at ibrutinib response. Lymph node repertoires were not examined, and the timing of sampling was not matched between patients in sustained remission and those whose disease progressed. At ibrutinib response clonality went up, during sustained remission it held steady, and at progression it dropped back toward baseline.

Including the terminal cysteine and phenylalanine, the CDR3 comprises 18 residues. The only DNA kept is the CDR3, 54 bases in frame from the first base. The germline V gene gives CDR1 as SGHRS and CDR2 as YFSETQ. Compared with germline, V lacks 3 bases and J lacks 1 base; bases without a gene match: 11. In the case of this clone: Its antigen is unknown. No per-base quality is available; no much larger clone lies one base away.

For TCR beta library preparation, roughly 2.1 micrograms of genomic DNA was extracted from cryopreserved PBMCs. Longitudinal blood samples from CLL patients receiving ibrutinib monotherapy were subjected to high-throughput TCR beta sequencing. Patients were enrolled in a phase 2 open-label single-center ibrutinib monotherapy trial. On a MiSeq, deep resolution sequencing aimed for a depth between 1 in 1 million and 1 in 200,000 T cells, with each clonotype covered 10x on average. TCR beta libraries were generated with the immunoSEQ hsTCRB Kit. Under the source paper's analysis protocol: The data were analyzed with ImmunoSEQ Analyzer and ImmunoSEQ Data Assistant, and V, D and J gene assignments followed IMGT definitions. Clonality was computed as one minus normalized Shannon entropy of productive rearrangement frequencies, ranging from 0 to 1. Public clonotype analysis was restricted to overrepresented clonotypes comprising at least 0.05% of each patient's repertoire. Repertoires from thirteen age-matched healthy donors in immuneACCESS were used as clonality controls. TCRdb obtained this table from immuneACCESS and retained in-frame rearrangements with V and J assigned. These tables miss some clones; where compared with another copy, unresolved V genes account for less than half of the shortfall, and the remainder is unexplained. V and J calls and clone size are given by that table; D and trimming were obtained from the DNA. This sample is represented by tens of thousands of clones; around 79% of them were singletons. The ten largest clones capture around 7.9% of the sample.

The V and J genes are TRBV5-1 and TRBJ2-7; 12 bases in the junction line up with TRBD2. The source is a human donor with chronic lymphocytic leukemia. Sequenced material: PBMCs, taken before ibrutinib treatment. The CDR3 is CASSYWTSGTQGSYEQYF. The DNA reads as follows: TGCGCCAGCAGCTACTGGACTAGCGGGACCCAAGGGTCCTACGAGCAGTACTTC.